Below are 19 T cell receptor beta chains sequenced from a single sample in a study of vaccination and CD4 T cells after COVID-19 (dated by TCRdb to the early 2020s). These receptors' targets are unknown. The sample's treatment or condition label, decoded: roughly 10-day PBMC culture with coronavirus spike peptide pools or control peptides (ViraFEST assay). The library relied on PCR. Sequenced using an Illumina iSeq 100. DNA from cultured CD4+ T cells was subjected to TCR sequencing with the Oncomine TCR Beta short-read assay at the Johns Hopkins FTIC core. The public reads were reanalyzed by TCRdb: fastp trimming at Q25, MiXCR alignment, in-frame beta chains only. Under each unique CDR3 protein, matching rows form one entry showing the most common genes and DNA. Recorded for this sample are thousands of distinct CDR3 sequences; 64% of them occurred a single time. The ten largest clones take up 30% of the sample.

The specimen was CD4+ T cells from blood, cultured in vitro. These receptors came from a human donor who had recovered from COVID-19.

This clonotype occurred a few times. This chain connects TRBV2 to TRBJ1-5; D remains ambiguous. Germline values: CDR1 SNHLY, CDR2 FYNNEI. The ends were cut back, 3 bases at V and 9 bases at J, with 9 bases in the middle. This CDR3 is 12 amino acids long. In DNA, the CDR3 is TGTGCCAGCAGTGATTCCGGGCGGCCCCAGCATTTT. This codes for CASSDSGRPQHF.

This chain connects TRBV24-1 to TRBJ2-3, with TRBD1 matching 12 bases. The CDR3 is 17 residues long. V lost 3 bases and J lost 5; bases outside the gene matches: 8. CDR1 is KGHDR, CDR2 SFDVKD, per germline. The CDR3 region has the DNA TGTGCCACCAGTGATCCCGGAGGGACAGGGGGCAGAGATACGCAGTATTTT. Translated: CATSDPGGTGGRDTQYF.

V usage is TRBV14 and J usage is TRBJ2-1; possible D gene TRBD2, 6 bases. Between the trimmed V and J ends, which lost 1 base and 5 bases, there was a span of 18 bases. CDR1 and CDR2 (germline): SGHDN, FVKESK. There are 17 residues in the CDR3. The CDR3 loop reads CASSQAVGGGADNEQFF. CDR3 coding DNA: TGTGCCAGCAGCCAAGCGGTCGGTGGCGGGGCAGACAATGAGCAGTTCTTC.

This chain joins TRBV7-8 and TRBJ1-5, with D perhaps TRBD1 (6 bases). This CDR3 contains 16 residues. Trimming took 1 base from V and 3 from J, leaving 13 bases between them. Germline V gene lookup returns CDR1 SGHVS and CDR2 FQNEAQ. The CDR3: CASSLGRAGVNQPQHF. As DNA, the CDR3 is TGTGCCAGCAGCTTAGGAAGAGCAGGGGTCAATCAGCCCCAGCATTTT.

This chain's CDR3 is CASSPTSATRETQYF. The CDR3 coding sequence is TGTGCCAGCAGTCCCACGTCGGCGACTAGAGAGACCCAGTACTTC. The chain recombines TRBV27 with TRBJ2-5; maybe TRBD2 (6 bases). The length of the CDR3 is 15 residues. The germline V and J ends were trimmed by 5 bases and 4 bases, with 17 bases remaining between them. Germline CDR1 MNHEY, CDR2 SMNVEV (reference sequence).

The DNA of the CDR3 is TGTGCCAGCAGCTTAGCGGTAAGGGGGTATCAGCCCCAGCATTTT. Protein product: CASSLAVRGYQPQHF. The chain is built from TRBV7-6 and TRBJ1-5, with TRBD1 as a possible D gene (6 bases). The CDR3 spans 15 residues. Germline assignment: CDR1 SGHVS and CDR2 FNYEAQ. Trimming left V 0 bases short and J 5 bases short, with 11 bases between.

A few counts support this clonotype. J is TRBJ1-5 and V is TRBV6-2 or TRBV6-3; D may be TRBD1 (5 bases). The V and J ends lost 0 bases and 7 bases respectively, with 10 bases between them. Germline CDR1 is MNHEY and CDR2 is SVGEGT. CDR3 length equals 14 residues. The CDR3 reads CASSYSAGQQPQHF. In DNA, the CDR3 is TGTGCCAGCAGTTACTCGGCAGGGCAACAGCCCCAGCATTTT.

The chain is built from TRBV6-1 and TRBJ1-1, with D tentatively TRBD1 (5 bases). The CDR3 spans 13 residues. V gave up 8 bases and J gave up 4 bases, with 14 bases separating them. Germline-derived CDR1 and CDR2 are MNHNS and SASEGT. As DNA, the CDR3 is TGTGCCAGCCTCAGGGCAGGGAGCACTGAAGCTTTCTTT. Translation: CASLRAGSTEAFF.

The chain couples TRBV11-2 to TRBJ1-1; 7 nucleotides align to TRBD1. This CDR3 spans 14 amino acids. After removal of 5 bases from V and 4 bases from J, the junction contained 7 bases not matched to a gene. The germline V gene encodes CDR1 SGHAT and CDR2 FQNNGV. This chain's CDR3 is CASSLQGWSTEAFF. As DNA, the CDR3 is TGTGCCAGCAGCCTACAGGGGTGGAGCACTGAAGCTTTCTTT.

The gene calls are TRBV5-1 and TRBJ1-2; D unclear. V was shortened by 0 bases and J by 8 bases, with 11 bases between the two germline ends. The CDR3 extends over 13 amino acids. The germline V gene encodes CDR1 SGHRS and CDR2 YFSETQ. The DNA of the CDR3 is TGCGCCAGCAGCTTGGGCGTTCAGAGGGGCTACACCTTC. It encodes CASSLGVQRGYTF. The full variable domain, in which reference TRBV5-1 and TRBJ1-2 provide the parts outside the CDR3, is KAGVTQTPRYLIKTRGQQVTLSCSPISGHRSVSWYQQTPGQGLQFLFEYFSETQRNKGNFPGRFSGRQFSNSRSEMNVSTLELGDSALYLCASSLGVQRGYTFGSGTRLTVV.

This chain connects TRBV20-1 to TRBJ2-3; D gene ambiguous. The germline gives CDR1 DFQATT, CDR2 SNEGSKA (reference sequence). Trimming took 0 bases from V and 2 from J, leaving 21 bases between them. This CDR3 contains 18 residues. Written as DNA, the CDR3 is TGCAGTGCTAGAGATGCCGATCCCATGAGGTTTTTCACAGATACGCAGTATTTT. It codes for CSARDADPMRFFTDTQYF.

This clonotype appeared a single time. The CDR3 DNA follows: TGTGCCAGCAGTCGGCCCGGACAGGGGTTAGATACGCAGTATTTT. Protein product: CASSRPGQGLDTQYF. The chain has TRBV6-2 or TRBV6-3 and TRBJ2-3, with 9 nucleotides matching TRBD1. CDR1 MNHEY and CDR2 SVGEGT come from the germline V gene. V lost 5 bases to trimming and J lost 5 bases; unmatched junction nucleotides: 8. The CDR3 has 15 amino acids.

The V call is TRBV7-2, the J call TRBJ2-1, with TRBD2 matching 8 bases. This CDR3 region has 15 residues. The V gene end was trimmed by 1 base and the J gene end by 6 bases; junction bases not matched to a gene: 5. CDR1 is SGHTA, CDR2 FQGNSA, per germline. The CDR3 spells CASSLVAGRANEQFF. CDR3 coding DNA: TGTGCCAGCAGCTTAGTCGCCGGGAGGGCCAATGAGCAGTTCTTC.

This clonotype was detected only a few times. The chain uses TRBV20-1 and TRBJ1-2; D might be TRBD1 (5 bases). Germline CDR1 reads DFQATT; CDR2 reads SNEGSKA (reference sequence). Trimming cost V 3 bases and J 4 bases, with 18 bases left between them. The CDR3 has 15 residues. CDR3 in DNA: TGCAGTGCTAGGGATCGGCAGGGCGCGGGCTATGGCTACACCTTC. Its protein product is CSARDRQGAGYGYTF.

CDR3 nucleotides: TGTGCCAGCAGTACTACGCCCCGCCGCGGGAGCAATCAGCCCCAGCATTTT. This sequence encodes CASSTTPRRGSNQPQHF. V and J are TRBV2 and TRBJ1-5; D not certain. Trimming took 5 bases from V and 1 from J, leaving 18 bases between them. CDR3 length equals 17 residues. The germline CDR1 and CDR2 sequences are SNHLY and FYNNEI.

Here the CDR3 DNA reads TGTGCCAGCAGTTCGAGACTAGCGGGAGGGCCGAACGAGCAGTACTTC. This encodes CASSSRLAGGPNEQYF. V usage is TRBV6-2 or TRBV6-3 and J usage is TRBJ2-7, with 14 bases aligning to TRBD2. V dropped 4 bases and J dropped 5; count of bases not matched to a gene: 7. The CDR3 totals 16 residues. Germline V CDR1 and CDR2: MNHEY, SVGEGT.

The chain is built from TRBV5-4 and TRBJ2-7; the D gene is possibly TRBD1 (5 bases). The CDR3 extends over 13 amino acids. Trimming left V 2 bases short and J 4 bases short, with 10 bases between. The V gene's germline CDR1 is SGHNT and CDR2 YYREEE (reference sequence). As DNA, the CDR3 is TGTGCCAGCAGCTTTGCAGGGCTGTACGAGCAGTACTTC. Amino acids: CASSFAGLYEQYF.

The chain uses TRBV20-1 and TRBJ1-1; perhaps TRBD1 as D (5 bases). The germline V gene has CDR1 DFQATT and CDR2 SNEGSKA (reference sequence). The CDR3 totals 12 residues. The V and J ends lost 5 bases and 5 bases respectively, with 12 bases between them. The CDR3 DNA reads TGCAGTGCTGGGGCCCGCCCGACTGAAGCTTTCTTT. Protein product: CSAGARPTEAFF.

V is TRBV6-1 and J is TRBJ2-2; D call uncertain. V lost 4 bases and J 0 bases, leaving 6 bases between the germline ends. The germline CDR1 and CDR2 sequences are MNHNS and SASEGT. This CDR3 comprises 14 residues. The chain's CDR3 is CASSVYSNTGELFF. Here the CDR3 DNA reads TGTGCCAGCAGTGTCTACTCGAACACCGGGGAGCTGTTTTTT.